This TCR beta chain comes out of a study of T cell responses to AZD1222 COVID-19 vaccine. Study outcomes and limitations: White British donors predominated, females outnumbered males, and clonal diversity was possibly underestimated.

With respect to this clone: Its cognate antigen is unknown.

Data came from immunoSEQ multiplex PCR; TCRdb stores just in-frame clones and leaves some out. The sample records approximately 170,000 clones, around 93% being singletons. The CDR3 has 18 residues. This clonotype originated in an adult in good health. Sequences were derived from peripheral blood, sampled on day 0 of AZD1222 vaccination. V gene TRBV7-5 combines with J gene TRBJ2-2; the D call of TRBD1 is as the table states it, not checked on the DNA. TRBV7-5 is a pseudogene locus. The CDR3 region is CARSLSGTGGGNTGELFF. CDR3 nucleotides: TGTGCCAGAAGCCTTTCCGGGACAGGGGGCGGGAACACCGGGGAGCTGTTTTTT.